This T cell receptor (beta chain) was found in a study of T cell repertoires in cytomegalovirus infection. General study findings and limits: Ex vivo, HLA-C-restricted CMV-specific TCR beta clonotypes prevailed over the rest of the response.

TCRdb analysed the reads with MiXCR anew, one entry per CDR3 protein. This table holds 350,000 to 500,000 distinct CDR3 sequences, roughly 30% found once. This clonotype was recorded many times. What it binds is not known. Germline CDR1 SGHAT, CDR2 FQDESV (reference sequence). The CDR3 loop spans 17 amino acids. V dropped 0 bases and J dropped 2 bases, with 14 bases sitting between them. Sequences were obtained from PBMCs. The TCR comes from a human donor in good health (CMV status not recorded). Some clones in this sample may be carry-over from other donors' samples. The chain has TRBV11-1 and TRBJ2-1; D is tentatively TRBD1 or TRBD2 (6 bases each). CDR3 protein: CASSLAPDGGTYNEQFF. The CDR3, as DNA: TGTGCCAGCAGCTTAGCGCCGGACGGGGGCACCTACAATGAGCAGTTCTTC.